This T cell receptor (beta chain) was found in a study of blood T cells in healthy people across ages. Overall study findings and caveats: Any changes in expanded clonotypes were possibly confounded, as donor CMV status remained unknown.

PBMCs numbering at least 7 million were isolated per sample. Next came a second PCR, run for about 6 to 12 cycles, which used a sample-barcoded 5' primer along with a J-beta primer mix. TCRdb re-called the 5' RACE reads with MiXCR, one entry per CDR3 protein. The repertoire holds 650,000 to 800,000 distinct CDR3 sequences, with 40% to 65% as singletons. To note about this clonotype: The antigen remains unidentified. It may be a read error: a sequence one base away is much more abundant.

Material: blood. This clonotype originated in a woman of 80 years or more in good health.

The CDR3 spells CASSPAGLAGGWGYNERFF. CDR3 sequence (DNA): TGTGCCAGCAGCCCCGCGGGGCTAGCGGGAGGATGGGGTTACAATGAGCGGTTCTTC. The rearrangement uses TRBV2 and TRBJ2-1; TRBD2 aligns across 11 bases. The CDR3 runs to 19 residues. Germline lookup yields CDR1 SNHLY and CDR2 FYNNEI.